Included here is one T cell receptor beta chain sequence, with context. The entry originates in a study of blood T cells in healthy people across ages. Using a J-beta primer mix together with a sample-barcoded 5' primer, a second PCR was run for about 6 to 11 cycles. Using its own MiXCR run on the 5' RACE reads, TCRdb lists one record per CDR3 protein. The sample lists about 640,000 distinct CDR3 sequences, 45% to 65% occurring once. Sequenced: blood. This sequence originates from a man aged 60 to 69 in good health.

The CDR3 nucleotides read TGTGCCATCAGTGAGTCAACGGCAGGGCCGTACCAAGAGACCCAGTACTTC. Translation: CAISESTAGPYQETQYF. V is TRBV10-3 and J is TRBJ2-5; a weak D match, TRBD1 (5 bases). The germline gives CDR1 ENHRY, CDR2 SYGVKD. Trimming removed 0 bases at V and 0 bases at J, with 14 bases between. The CDR3 length is 17 residues.